This entry lists 7 T cell receptor beta chains sequenced from one sample in a study of beta chain features in type 1 diabetes. The study, taken as a whole, reports: A moderate, significant TCRB CDR3 shortening appeared in type 1 diabetes across four CD4+ subsets.

These TCRs are of unknown antigen specificity. The isolated RNA, all of it, was reverse transcribed, so expressed TCRB transcripts were what got sequenced. Data came from immunoSEQ multiplex PCR; TCRdb stores just in-frame clones and leaves some out. The sample has 640,000 or so clones; roughly 13% are singletons. The sequenced sample was naive CD4+ T cells from blood. The receptors shown here come from a man between 18 and 35 years old with type 1 diabetes.

The V call is TRBV19, the J call TRBJ2-1; 11 positions match TRBD2. Losses at the gene ends were 7 bases for V and 4 bases for J; bases not matched to a gene: 6. This CDR3 region has 15 residues. The V gene's germline CDR1 is LNHDA and CDR2 SQIVND (reference sequence). The CDR3 sequence is CASKETSGEYNEQFF. Written as DNA, the CDR3 is TGTGCCAGTAAGGAGACTAGCGGGGAGTACAATGAGCAGTTCTTC.

This clone has a handful of counts. In DNA, the CDR3 is TGTGCCAGCACCGAAGCGGCAGGGGCTCAAGAGACCCAGTACTTC. It encodes CASTEAAGAQETQYF. The rearrangement joins TRBV6-6 to TRBJ2-5; possibly TRBD1 for D (6 bases). V was trimmed by 7 bases and J by 2 bases, leaving 17 bases between them. This CDR3 contains 15 residues. CDR1 MNHNY and CDR2 SVGAGI come from the germline V gene (reference sequence).

This clone was observed a few times. V and J are TRBV6-1 and TRBJ1-2; no definite D call. CDR1 and CDR2 (germline): MNHNS, SASEGT. The length of the CDR3 is 11 residues. The CDR3 loop is CASQMNYGYTF. In DNA form, the CDR3 reads TGTGCAAGCCAGATGAACTATGGCTACACCTTC.

This clone was seen a handful of times. V gene TRBV29-1 combines with J gene TRBJ1-2; maybe TRBD1 (6 bases). Germline CDR1 reads SQVTM; CDR2 reads ANQGSEA. CDR3 size: 12 residues. Trimming removed 7 bases at V and 2 bases at J, with 11 bases between. CDR3 amino acids: CSGIRGNYGYTF. DNA for the CDR3: TGCAGCGGCATCAGGGGAAACTATGGCTACACCTTC.

This clone was recorded a few times. The gene calls are TRBV27 and TRBJ2-6; tentative D call: TRBD1 (6 bases). Germline CDR1 reads MNHEY; CDR2 reads SMNVEV (reference sequence). The CDR3 extends over 17 amino acids. Trimming cost V 2 bases and J 3 bases, with 14 bases left between them. The CDR3 region is CASSLNPGVVGANVLTF. The CDR3 bases are TGTGCCAGCAGTTTAAACCCAGGGGTGGTTGGGGCCAACGTCCTGACTTTC.

The rearrangement joins TRBV9 to TRBJ1-6; D is ambiguous. Germline loops: CDR1 SGDLS, CDR2 YYNGEE. The CDR3 spans 14 residues. Between the trimmed V and J ends, which lost 0 bases and 10 bases, there was a span of 11 bases. The CDR3 reads CASSVGAGVSPLHF. CDR3 bases: TGTGCCAGCAGCGTAGGGGCAGGCGTCTCACCCCTCCACTTT.

The chain carries TRBV14 and TRBJ1-3; D uncertain. The V and J ends lost 4 bases and 0 bases respectively, with 7 bases between them. The CDR3 runs to 14 residues. The V gene's germline CDR1 is SGHDN and CDR2 FVKESK. Here the CDR3 reads CASSPTRSGNTIYF. The CDR3 nucleotides are TGTGCCAGCAGCCCTACTCGCTCTGGAAACACCATATATTTT. The variable domain in full, with the rest retrieved from reference TRBV14 and TRBJ1-3, is EAGVTQFPSHSVIEKGQTVTLRCDPISGHDNLYWYRRVMGKEIKFLLHFVKESKQDESGMPNNRFLAERTGGTYSTLKVQPAELEDSGVYFCASSPTRSGNTIYFGEGSWLTVV.